What follows is one TCR beta chain and its context. This clone showed up many times. No antigen is known for it. The record has no base qualities; no much larger clone is one base away. The data belong to a study of T cells after posttransplantation cyclophosphamide (dated by TCRdb to the mid-2010s). The study in broad terms: Using TRB sequencing, the study followed how the T cell repertoire reconstituted after myeloablative bone marrow transplantation in which posttransplantation cyclophosphamide served as GVHD prophylaxis. In 3 patients, TRB sequencing was also performed on up to about 3 more blood samples taken 2 to 5.2 years after transplant, and in 4 patients, pretransplant blood was also TRB-sequenced. Public TRB sequences were compared against a database of over 3,000 sequences linked to responses to pathogens, tumor antigens, self-antigens and alloantigens. Samples from 30 to 40 PTCy-treated patients and roughly 17 related bone marrow donors of those patients were subjected to antigen receptor sequencing. TRB sequencing was performed on blood from all 35 or so PTCy patients with 1-year posttransplant specimens. Because TRA and TRB clonality correlated tightly in roughly nine samples, later TCR analyses were limited to TRB.

General findings and caveats noted by the study authors: At 1-2 months, donor-recipient similarity was low but rose over the first year, and the later blood repertoires were often dominated by donor CD8+ memory clones. Across approximately 45 patients, TRB clonality was highly associated with recipient CMV seropositivity and CMV reactivation, and diversity in PTCy patients was similar to diversity in CNI/methotrexate controls. The TRB repertoires of T cells infiltrating skin or GI tract showed only limited overlap with the TRB repertoires of T cells in blood.

Including cysteine and phenylalanine, the CDR3 has 16 amino acids. Only CDR3 DNA remains: 48 bases, in frame from the first base. Trimming leaves V shorter by 4 bases and J shorter by 7 bases, with the junction holding 9 bases beyond the gene matches. CDR1 and CDR2, per the germline V gene, are SGDLS and YYNGEE. TRB sequencing used genomic DNA with the immunoSEQ assay at survey resolution or the hsTCRB kit. Per the source publication's procedure: The immunoSEQ software was used for initial read processing, and the LymphoSeq R package was used for repertoire analyses. Clonality was calculated as 1 minus normalized Shannon entropy, and the Gini coefficient was also calculated for each TRB dataset. To infer phenotypes in unsorted samples, TRB sequences from sorted subsets of the recipient or donor were mapped onto unsorted samples from the same recipient. TCRdb mirrors the immuneACCESS table, restricted to in-frame sequences. Some clones are absent from its copies; in checked studies, under half trace to an unresolved V gene, and the reason for the others is unknown. The DNA gave D and trimming, while V, J and clone size come from that table. The data for this sample show 20,000 to 25,000 clones, each detected more than once. Of the sample, over 6.5% falls within the top ten clones.

Related bone marrow donors provided peripheral blood samples on the day of marrow donation. Peripheral blood and bone marrow mononuclear cells were isolated by Ficoll-Hypaque density centrifugation and cryopreserved. Sequenced material: PBMCs. This clonotype originated in a woman aged 55-69 years in good health, CMV-negative, and a related stem cell transplant donor. The V and J genes are TRBV9 and TRBJ2-1, with 12 bases in between that match TRBD2. CDR3 region: CASSLRDTSGRNEQFF. The sequenced DNA: TGTGCCAGCAGCTTGAGGGATACTAGCGGGAGGAATGAGCAGTTCTTC.